The 6 T cell receptor beta chains presented below share a single source sample, sequenced in a study of blood T cell repertoires in COVID-19. Produced via immunoSEQ multiplex PCR; TCRdb's table is partial and in-frame only. This table has roughly 150,000 clones, more than 75% appearing once. Source material: peripheral blood. These receptors all come from a woman older than 75 with COVID-19, enrolled during active disease.

This clone was seen only once. The V call is TRBV28, the J call TRBJ1-6; perhaps TRBD1 as D (6 bases). The CDR3 runs to 13 residues. Trimming removed 6 bases at V and 9 bases at J, with 12 bases between. Germline values: CDR1 MDHEN, CDR2 SYDVKM. The CDR3 region has the DNA TGTGCCAGCAGAGGGGGAAAAGGTTCACCCCTCCACTTT. It translates to CASRGGKGSPLHF.

The rearrangement uses TRBV29-1 and TRBJ2-1, with 12 bases aligning to TRBD2. V lost 1 base and J lost 0; bases outside the gene matches: 19. The germline CDR1 and CDR2 sequences are SQVTM and ANQGSEA. The CDR3 runs 22 residues. CDR3 loop: CSVEGIGTPGLAGPSSYNEQFF. CDR3 DNA sequence: TGCAGCGTTGAAGGAATTGGGACTCCGGGACTAGCGGGCCCTAGCTCCTACAATGAGCAGTTCTTC.

The genes are TRBV4-1 and TRBJ1-5, with a possible D match to TRBD1 (5 bases). The CDR3 has 19 residues. V dropped 0 bases and J dropped 2 bases, with 20 bases sitting between them. Per germline, CDR1 MGHRA and CDR2 YSYEKL. As DNA, the CDR3 is TGCGCCAGCAGCCAAGAGAGTTTCGGGGTCTGGGGGGGCAATCAGCCCCAGCATTTT. Protein product: CASSQESFGVWGGNQPQHF.

The CDR3 spells CASTRADFYEQYF. The CDR3 DNA is TGTGCCAGCACCCGTGCAGACTTCTACGAGCAGTACTTC. The gene calls are TRBV12-3 or TRBV12-4 and TRBJ2-7; D is undetermined. The V gene lost 7 bases and the J gene lost 3 bases, with 13 bases spanning the gap. The length of the CDR3 is 13 residues.

This chain links TRBV7-2 with TRBJ1-4; weak D call: TRBD1 (6 bases). The V gene's germline CDR1 is SGHTA and CDR2 FQGNSA. Trimming took 1 base from V and 0 from J, leaving 12 bases between them. The CDR3 has 17 residues. The CDR3 DNA follows: TGTGCCAGCAGCTTAGGGGGGGGGCCTACAACTAATGAAAAACTGTTTTTT. This sequence encodes CASSLGGGPTTNEKLFF.

The genes are TRBV9 and TRBJ1-2, with a possible D match to TRBD1 (5 bases). The CDR3 has 15 amino acids. In germline, CDR1 is SGDLS, CDR2 YYNGEE. V dropped 0 bases and J dropped 3 bases, with 12 bases sitting between them. CDR3 coding DNA: TGTGCCAGCAGCGTAGACCCCCAGGGCCACTATGGCTACACCTTC. This translates into CASSVDPQGHYGYTF.